This is a list of T cell receptor beta chains from one sample in a study of T cell responses to AZD1222 COVID-19 vaccine. This table comes from immunoSEQ multiplex PCR, and its TCRdb copy is limited to in-frame clones, with some not included. This sample has 150,000 to 200,000 clones; approximately 94% occur once, and the top ten carry 4.5% to 5.5%. The source was peripheral blood, collected 28 days after the second AZD1222 dose. The receptors originated from an adult who received the AZD1222 COVID-19 vaccine. Both conserved end residues are part of each CDR3. The D gene is left open where the match is weak. Expanded clones are given a class, and other clones once, few, many or no size at all.

CDR3 protein: CAWSGSTRGDGYTF
CDR3 DNA: TGTGCCTGGAGTGGCTCGACCAGGGGTGATGGCTACACCTTC
J gene: TRBJ1-2
V gene: TRBV30
clone size: .
D gene: .

CDR3 protein: CASSQDGRMNTEAFF
CDR3 DNA: TGTGCCAGCAGCCAAGATGGGAGGATGAACACTGAAGCTTTCTTT
J gene: TRBJ1-1
V gene: TRBV4-2
clone size: .
D gene: .

CDR3 protein: CASGGGWGPQHF
CDR3 DNA: TGTGCCTCCGGGGGGGGTTGGGGACCCCAGCATTTT
J gene: TRBJ1-5
V gene: TRBV19
clone size: .
D gene: .

CDR3 protein: CATSTGRGLEDTQYF
CDR3 DNA: TGTGCCACCAGCACAGGGAGGGGGCTGGAAGATACGCAGTATTTT
J gene: TRBJ2-3
V gene: TRBV15
clone size: once
D gene: .

CDR3 protein: CASSFDTF
CDR3 DNA: TGTGCCAGCAGCTTCGACACCTTT
J gene: TRBJ1-1
V gene: TRBV7-6
clone size: .
D gene: .

CDR3 protein: CSASRDYSYEQYF
CDR3 DNA: TGCAGTGCTAGTAGGGACTACTCCTACGAGCAGTACTTC
J gene: TRBJ2-7
V gene: TRBV20-1
clone size: .
D gene: TRBD2

CDR3 protein: CASSQVPETYEQYF
CDR3 DNA: TGTGCCAGCAGCCAAGTTCCAGAGACCTACGAGCAGTACTTC
J gene: TRBJ2-7
V gene: TRBV3-1/TRBV3-2
clone size: .
D gene: .

CDR3 protein: CASSALNSDEQYF
CDR3 DNA: TGCGCCAGCAGCGCACTTAATTCCGACGAGCAGTACTTC
J gene: TRBJ2-7
V gene: TRBV5-1
clone size: once
D gene: .

CDR3 protein: CASSPLGLWRRYGYTF
CDR3 DNA: TGTGCCAGCAGCCCCTTGGGACTTTGGAGGAGGTATGGCTACACCTTC
J gene: TRBJ1-2
V gene: TRBV4-2
clone size: .
D gene: .

CDR3 protein: CASSVSERGSYNEQFF
CDR3 DNA: TGTGCCAGCAGCGTGTCCGAGCGTGGCTCCTACAATGAGCAGTTCTTC
J gene: TRBJ2-1
V gene: TRBV9
clone size: .
D gene: .

CDR3 protein: CASSPGQGGAFF
CDR3 DNA: TGTGCCAGCAGCCCGGGACAGGGTGGAGCTTTCTTT
J gene: TRBJ1-1
V gene: TRBV7-8
clone size: .
D gene: TRBD1

CDR3 protein: CATSDNNSGANVLTF
CDR3 DNA: TGTGCCACCAGTGATAATAACAGTGGGGCCAACGTCCTGACTTTC
J gene: TRBJ2-6
V gene: TRBV24-1
clone size: .
D gene: .

CDR3 protein: CASSFGQALYF
CDR3 DNA: TGTGCCAGCAGCTTCGGACAGGCTCTGTACTTC
J gene: TRBJ2-7
V gene: TRBV3-1/TRBV3-2
clone size: .
D gene: TRBD1

CDR3 protein: CASSFQLAGVSEQFF
CDR3 DNA: TGTGCCAGCAGTTTTCAACTAGCGGGAGTAAGTGAGCAGTTCTTC
J gene: TRBJ2-1
V gene: TRBV28
clone size: .
D gene: TRBD2

CDR3 protein: CASGSRGTEAFF
CDR3 DNA: TGTGCCAGTGGGTCGCGGGGCACTGAAGCTTTCTTT
J gene: TRBJ1-1
V gene: TRBV19
clone size: .
D gene: .

CDR3 protein: CASSLAWGRVARGAYNEQFF
CDR3 DNA: TGTGCCAGCAGCTTAGCGTGGGGGCGGGTAGCCCGAGGGGCCTACAATGAGCAGTTCTTC
J gene: TRBJ2-1
V gene: TRBV7-6
clone size: .
D gene: .

CDR3 protein: CASSLVWGANYGYTF
CDR3 DNA: TGTGCCAGCAGCTTAGTGTGGGGGGCTAACTATGGCTACACCTTC
J gene: TRBJ1-2
V gene: TRBV7-8
clone size: .
D gene: .

CDR3 protein: CASSPPSGGPTGELFF
CDR3 DNA: TGTGCCAGCAGCCCCCCTTCGGGAGGACCGACCGGGGAGCTGTTTTTT
J gene: TRBJ2-2
V gene: TRBV7-9
clone size: .
D gene: TRBD2

CDR3 protein: CASRRTGEQYF
CDR3 DNA: TGTGCCAGCAGAAGGACAGGGGAGCAGTACTTC
J gene: TRBJ2-7
V gene: TRBV28
clone size: .
D gene: TRBD1

CDR3 protein: CASSLGGPGSGNTIYF
CDR3 DNA: TGTGCCAGCAGCTTGGGGGGGCCCGGCTCTGGAAACACCATATATTTT
J gene: TRBJ1-3
V gene: TRBV7-6
clone size: .
D gene: .

CDR3 protein: CASSGPSAEAFF
CDR3 DNA: TGTGCCAGTAGTGGGCCTAGTGCTGAAGCTTTCTTT
J gene: TRBJ1-1
V gene: TRBV19
clone size: once
D gene: .

CDR3 protein: CASSQGGGLTEAFF
CDR3 DNA: TGCGCCAGCAGCCAAGGTGGGGGTCTCACTGAAGCTTTCTTT
J gene: TRBJ1-1
V gene: TRBV4-1
clone size: .
D gene: .

CDR3 protein: CASSATKLAGAGELFF
CDR3 DNA: TGTGCCAGCAGTGCTACAAAACTAGCGGGGGCCGGGGAGCTGTTTTTT
J gene: TRBJ2-2
V gene: TRBV6-1
clone size: .
D gene: TRBD2

CDR3 protein: CASSISSPTDTQYF
CDR3 DNA: TGTGCCAGTAGTATAAGCAGCCCCACAGATACGCAGTATTTT
J gene: TRBJ2-3
V gene: TRBV19
clone size: .
D gene: .

CDR3 protein: CASRGRPRSHPSYEQYF
CDR3 DNA: TGTGCCAGCAGAGGACGCCCCCGAAGTCACCCTTCCTACGAGCAGTACTTC
J gene: TRBJ2-7
V gene: TRBV2
clone size: once
D gene: .

CDR3 protein: CSVEAPSRQGLTDTQYF
CDR3 DNA: TGCAGCGTTGAAGCGCCTTCGCGCCAGGGGTTGACAGATACGCAGTATTTT
J gene: TRBJ2-3
V gene: TRBV29-1
clone size: .
D gene: .

CDR3 protein: CASSLQGTQYF
CDR3 DNA: TGTGCCAGCAGCTTACAGGGGACCCAGTACTTC
J gene: TRBJ2-5
V gene: TRBV11-1
clone size: .
D gene: .

CDR3 protein: CASSPTGTGGGEETQYF
CDR3 DNA: TGTGCCAGCTCACCCACCGGGACAGGGGGCGGTGAAGAGACCCAGTACTTC
J gene: TRBJ2-5
V gene: TRBV18
clone size: .
D gene: TRBD1

CDR3 protein: CAWSVNRGASEQYF
CDR3 DNA: TGTGCCTGGAGTGTAAATAGGGGGGCGTCCGAGCAGTACTTC
J gene: TRBJ2-7
V gene: TRBV30
clone size: .
D gene: .

CDR3 protein: CASSIQQGRGNQPQHF
CDR3 DNA: TGTGCCAGTAGTATACAGCAGGGGAGGGGCAATCAGCCCCAGCATTTT
J gene: TRBJ1-5
V gene: TRBV19
clone size: .
D gene: .

CDR3 protein: CASTLTGMNTEAFF
CDR3 DNA: TGTGCCAGCACTTTAACAGGGATGAACACTGAAGCTTTCTTT
J gene: TRBJ1-1
V gene: TRBV18
clone size: .
D gene: .

CDR3 protein: CASRSQEGIQETQYF
CDR3 DNA: TGCGCCAGCAGGTCCCAGGAGGGGATACAAGAGACCCAGTACTTC
J gene: TRBJ2-5
V gene: TRBV5-1
clone size: .
D gene: .

CDR3 protein: CASSPPGTGYEQFF
CDR3 DNA: TGTGCCAGCTCACCGCCCGGGACAGGGTATGAGCAGTTCTTC
J gene: TRBJ2-1
V gene: TRBV18
clone size: .
D gene: TRBD1